Below, 29 T cell receptor beta chains from the same sample are listed, as sequenced in a study of control samples from healthy donors and cancer patients. Here immunoSEQ multiplex PCR was the method, and the copy in TCRdb shows in-frame clones only, minus some. The sample includes 65,000 to 100,000 clones, about 89% seen only once; the top ten take roughly a fifth. The specimen sequenced was blood. The receptor set was obtained from a middle-aged man in good health.

This clone appeared once. The genes are TRBV7-3 and TRBJ2-3; D is unclear. Germline loops: CDR1 SGHTA, CDR2 FQGTGA. Trimming stripped 5 bases from V and 4 bases from J, with 10 bases between. CDR3 length: 13 residues. The CDR3 spells CASSPTGPDTQYF. The DNA for the CDR3 is TGTGCCAGCAGCCCCACCGGACCAGATACGCAGTATTTT.

This chain joins TRBV5-5 and TRBJ1-4; unclear D gene. The CDR3 is 14 amino acids. V lost 1 base and J 5 bases, leaving 9 bases between the germline ends. CDR1 is SGHKS and CDR2 is YYEKEE in the germline V gene (reference sequence). CDR3 nucleotide sequence: TGTGCCAGCAGCTTGTTCAGTTTAAATGAAAAACTGTTTTTT. This sequence encodes CASSLFSLNEKLFF.

J is TRBJ2-3 and V is TRBV20-1; 10 bases line up with TRBD2. V lost 3 bases to trimming and J lost 4 bases; unmatched junction nucleotides: 10. CDR3 length equals 16 residues. Germline CDR1 DFQATT, CDR2 SNEGSKA (reference sequence). In DNA, the CDR3 is TGCAGTGCTAGTTCTAGTCTAGCGGGGGCTGCAGATACGCAGTATTTT. Translating gives CSASSSLAGAADTQYF.

A few counts support this clone. V usage is TRBV5-1 and J usage is TRBJ1-6; TRBD1 aligns across 7 bases. Germline CDR1 reads SGHRS; CDR2 reads YFSETQ. V was clipped by 0 bases and J by 7 bases; unmatched bases: 1. The CDR3 is 14 amino acids. In DNA, the CDR3 is TGCGCCAGCAGCTTGGACAGGGGAAATTCACCCCTCCACTTT. This gives the protein CASSLDRGNSPLHF.

The chain links TRBV30 to TRBJ1-1; 7 bases agree with TRBD1. After removal of 2 bases from V and 5 bases from J, the junction contained 5 bases not matched to a gene. This CDR3 has 13 residues. Germline V lookup: CDR1 GTSNPN, CDR2 SVGIG (reference sequence). The CDR3 loop is CAWSNRGGTEAFF. DNA of the CDR3: TGTGCCTGGAGTAACAGGGGAGGGACTGAAGCTTTCTTT.

The gene calls are TRBV6-5 and TRBJ1-3; D gene uncertain. This CDR3 has 14 residues. The V end lost 7 bases, the J end lost 4 bases, and 14 bases lay between the germline ends. Germline CDR1 MNHEY, CDR2 SVGAGI. CDR3: CASTGPRAGNTIYF. CDR3 in DNA: TGTGCCAGCACCGGACCCCGAGCGGGAAACACCATATATTTT.

The gene calls are TRBV3-1 (or the pseudogene TRBV3-2) and TRBJ2-7; TRBD1 agrees at 7 bases. There are 14 residues in the CDR3. Trimming at V came to 1 base and at J to 3 bases, leaving 3 bases not matched to a gene. Germline V gene data show CDR1 as LGHDT and CDR2 as YNNKEL (reference sequence). Here the CDR3 reads CASSQVGQDYEQYV. The CDR3 DNA follows: TGTGCCAGCAGCCAAGTAGGACAGGACTACGAGCAGTACGTC.

This clone showed up just a few times. V usage is TRBV6-2 or TRBV6-3 and J usage is TRBJ1-1; a possible D gene is TRBD1 (5 bases). The length of the CDR3 is 15 residues. The V end lost 2 bases, the J end lost 6 bases, and 16 bases lay between the germline ends. Germline CDR1 and CDR2: MNHEY and SVGEGT. In nucleotides, the CDR3 is TGTGCCAGCAGTTACCCCTCCCAGGGCTTTGCTGAAGCTTTCTTT. Its protein is CASSYPSQGFAEAFF.

J is TRBJ1-2 and V is TRBV18; D is possibly TRBD1 (6 bases). Deletions cut 3 bases from V and 6 bases from J, with 14 bases between. The germline V gene has CDR1 KGHSH and CDR2 LQKENI. CDR3 size: 14 residues. The CDR3 sequence is CASSPYQGWDGYTF. CDR3 DNA sequence: TGTGCCAGCTCACCCTATCAGGGGTGGGATGGCTACACCTTC. The variable domain in full, with the rest retrieved from reference TRBV18 and TRBJ1-2, is NAGVMQNPRHLVRRRGQEARLRCSPMKGHSHVYWYRQLPEEGLKFMVYLQKENIIDESGMPKERFSAEFPKEGPSILRIQQVVRGDSAAYFCASSPYQGWDGYTFGSGTRLTVV.

This sequence joins TRBV19 and TRBJ1-5; possibly TRBD1 for D (5 bases). This CDR3 comprises 13 residues. CDR1 and CDR2 from the germline V gene are LNHDA and SQIVND (reference sequence). The ends were cut back, 3 bases at V and 9 bases at J, with 12 bases in the middle. CDR3 in DNA: TGTGCCAGTAGTATTGGTGGGGGAGGGCCCCAGCATTTT. Residues: CASSIGGGGPQHF.

The CDR3 DNA follows: TGTGCTAGTGGTTTGCCTACGGGACAGGGGGGGGAGACCCAGTACTTC. Translating gives CASGLPTGQGGETQYF. V and J are TRBV12-5 and TRBJ2-5; TRBD1 matches 11 bases. Germline V gives CDR1 LGHNT, CDR2 FRNRAP. V shed 2 bases, J shed 5 bases, and the junction held 7 bases outside the gene matches. The CDR3 is 16 amino acids.

The V gene is TRBV29-1, the J gene TRBJ2-7; D possibly corresponds to TRBD1 (5 bases). The V end was cut by 4 bases, the J end by 5 bases, with 9 bases between. The CDR3 is 11 residues long. Germline V gene lookup returns CDR1 SQVTM and CDR2 ANQGSEA. CDR3 coding DNA: TGCAGCGTTGCAATAGGGGACGAGCAGTACGTC. Translation: CSVAIGDEQYV.

CDR3 DNA: TGTGCCAGCAGTTACCTGACAGGGGGCGCGGGGAACACTGAAGCTTTCTTT. The encoded protein is CASSYLTGGAGNTEAFF. V is TRBV25-1 and J is TRBJ1-1; 10 bases are shared with TRBD1. After removal of 5 bases from V and 1 base from J, the junction contained 10 bases not matched to a gene. The CDR3 spans 17 residues. Per the germline V gene, CDR1 is MGHDK and CDR2 is SYGVNS.

This sequence joins TRBV27 and TRBJ2-3; 10 bases are a match to TRBD1. The CDR3 runs to 16 residues. With V trimmed by 4 bases and J by 4 bases, 8 bases remained unmatched. The germline V gene encodes CDR1 MNHEY and CDR2 SMNVEV (reference sequence). CDR3 loop: CASSSGQGVPPDTQYF. CDR3 sequence (DNA): TGTGCCAGCAGTTCCGGACAGGGGGTACCGCCAGATACGCAGTATTTT.

The V gene is TRBV27, the J gene TRBJ1-6; TRBD1 aligns across 8 bases. In germline, CDR1 is MNHEY, CDR2 SMNVEV (reference sequence). The junction had 10 bases not matched to a gene; V was cut back by 2 bases and J by 10 bases. CDR3 length: 16 residues. The CDR3 protein is CASSLDRGTSPSPLHF. The CDR3 bases are TGTGCCAGCAGTTTAGACAGGGGAACCTCACCCTCACCCCTCCACTTT.

This clone rates as medium-sized. The J gene is TRBJ1-6, the V gene TRBV4-1, with D possibly TRBD1 on 6 matching bases. V dropped 3 bases and J dropped 8 bases, with 14 bases sitting between them. Germline V CDR1 and CDR2: MGHRA, YSYEKL. This CDR3 is built from 15 residues. The CDR3 loop is CASSQERDTYSPLHF. The CDR3 DNA sequence: TGCGCCAGCAGCCAGGAACGGGACACTTATTCACCCCTCCACTTT.

The V call is TRBV5-5, the J call TRBJ1-1; maybe TRBD1 (5 bases). The CDR3 contains 16 residues. Germline V gene lookup returns CDR1 SGHKS and CDR2 YYEKEE (reference sequence). V was shortened by 2 bases and J by 1 base, with 15 bases between the two germline ends. CDR3 residues: CASSFIPGPPNTEAFF. Here the CDR3 DNA reads TGTGCCAGCAGCTTTATACCGGGACCGCCGAACACTGAAGCTTTCTTT.

This clone was detected once. The V and J genes are TRBV5-6 and TRBJ1-3; D gene uncertain. Germline V lookup: CDR1 SGHDT, CDR2 YYEEEE. V gave up 2 bases and J gave up 9 bases, with 9 bases separating them. The CDR3 has 12 residues. This CDR3 is CASSFGPGTIYF. The DNA of the CDR3 is TGTGCCAGCAGCTTCGGACCGGGCACCATATATTTT.

The chain recombines TRBV30 with TRBJ2-1, with no clear D. The CDR3 spans 15 residues. Trimming removed 2 bases at V and 2 bases at J, with 13 bases between. Germline CDR1 GTSNPN, CDR2 SVGIG (reference sequence). CDR3 nucleotides: TGTGCCTGGAGTCTTCCTCCCGCGGCCTACAATGAGCAGTTCTTC. Residues: CAWSLPPAAYNEQFF.

V usage is TRBV6-5 and J usage is TRBJ1-5; D call uncertain. Germline CDR1 reads MNHEY; CDR2 reads SVGAGI. The CDR3 extends over 15 amino acids. V lost 7 bases, J lost 0 bases, and 13 bases lay in between. CDR3 region: CASNGQSNSNQPQHF. The CDR3, as DNA: TGTGCCAGCAACGGTCAGTCAAATAGCAATCAGCCCCAGCATTTT.

This sequence joins TRBV9 and TRBJ1-2; the match to TRBD1 covers 10 bases. The CDR3 has 16 residues. Germline lookup yields CDR1 SGDLS and CDR2 YYNGEE. V lost 3 bases, J lost 6 bases, and 11 bases stayed unmatched. For the CDR3, the DNA is TGTGCCAGCAGCGAAGGCCCGGGACAGGGGTTCGATGGCTACACCTTC. Residues: CASSEGPGQGFDGYTF.

The chain recombines TRBV6-1 with TRBJ2-7; D not resolved. Per germline, CDR1 MNHNS and CDR2 SASEGT. V was cut by 2 bases and J by 2 bases, with 10 bases left in between. CDR3 size: 14 residues. The CDR3 DNA is TGTGCCAGCAGTGAAAACTGGCAGACCTACGAGCAGTACTTC. Residues: CASSENWQTYEQYF.

In its sample, this clone was seen a few times. The chain joins TRBV6-5 to TRBJ1-4; 7 bases are shared with TRBD1. This CDR3 spans 14 amino acids. CDR1 is MNHEY, CDR2 SVGAGI, per germline. After removal of 0 bases from V and 10 bases from J, the junction contained 5 bases not matched to a gene. CDR3 in DNA: TGTGCCAGCAGTTACTCGATACCAGGGGGAAAACTGTTTTTT. Translated, it gives CASSYSIPGGKLFF.

The rearrangement uses TRBV27 and TRBJ1-5; tentatively, D is TRBD1 (5 bases). Germline lookup yields CDR1 MNHEY and CDR2 SMNVEV (reference sequence). Trimming took off 5 bases at V and 2 bases at J, with 13 bases between the two ends. The CDR3 has 15 residues. CDR3 DNA: TGTGCCAGCAGTCCCCGGGGGGGTGGCAATCAGCCCCAGCATTTT. Its translation: CASSPRGGGNQPQHF.

This clone is a singleton in its sample. The J gene is TRBJ2-5, the V gene TRBV2; D is undetermined. Germline-derived CDR1 and CDR2 are SNHLY and FYNNEI. Trimming took 1 base from V and 4 from J, leaving 7 bases between them. The CDR3 has 13 residues. This chain's CDR3 is CASSEVLRETQYF. The CDR3 nucleotides are TGTGCCAGCAGTGAAGTACTCCGAGAGACCCAGTACTTC.

The V call is TRBV10-3, the J call TRBJ1-2, with D perhaps TRBD1 (5 bases). V was trimmed by 3 bases and J by 5 bases, leaving 16 bases between them. This CDR3 region has 15 residues. Per the germline V gene, CDR1 is ENHRY and CDR2 is SYGVKD. CDR3 nucleotide sequence: TGTGCCATCAGTGAAACGATTGACAGACGGTATGGCTACACCTTC. Residues: CAISETIDRRYGYTF.

The chain joins TRBV2 to TRBJ1-2, with D uncertain. This CDR3 is built from 14 residues. V shed 1 base and J shed 1 base, with 7 bases lying between them. The germline gives CDR1 SNHLY, CDR2 FYNNEI. The CDR3 loop reads CASSEGRVNYGYTF. For the CDR3, the DNA is TGTGCCAGCAGTGAAGGACGGGTTAACTATGGCTACACCTTC.

This rearrangement joins TRBV27 to TRBJ1-6; 7 positions match TRBD1. V shed 3 bases and J 6 bases; nucleotides not matched to a gene: 5. This CDR3 has 15 amino acids. In germline, CDR1 is MNHEY, CDR2 SMNVEV (reference sequence). The CDR3 DNA follows: TGTGCCAGCAGTTTCCGACAGGGTGGTAATTCACCCCTCCACTTT. This encodes CASSFRQGGNSPLHF.

In its sample, this clone was seen once. Different DNA sequences within this sample yield the same CDR3. The rearrangement links TRBV12-3 or TRBV12-4 to TRBJ1-2, with D unresolved. With 5 bases removed from V and 1 base from J, the gap between germline ends came to 8 bases. The length of the CDR3 is 13 residues. CDR3 region: CASSPQVNYGYTF. The DNA for the CDR3 is TGTGCCAGCAGTCCCCAGGTTAACTATGGCTACACCTTC.